The 27 T cell receptor beta chains below all came from one sample that was sequenced in a study of T cell responses to AZD1222 COVID-19 vaccine listed by TCRdb under 2021. The time point label, read with the paper, signifies: baseline before first vaccination. Libraries came from the immunoSEQ multiplex PCR assay. This immuneACCESS table, as held by TCRdb, lists in-frame sequences with V and J called but not all clones. Of the missing ones, under half trace to an unresolved V gene in checked studies; the others have no known cause. The sample contains around 72,000 clones, around 82% of them found a single time. Under 7% of the sample is taken by the ten largest. The starting material was peripheral blood, obtained on day 0 of AZD1222 vaccination. All receptors come from an adult in good health.

J is TRBJ2-7 and V is TRBV3-1 (or the pseudogene TRBV3-2); a possible D gene is TRBD1 (5 bases). V was clipped by 1 base and J by 3 bases, with 10 bases between them. The CDR3 is 14 residues long. The germline V gene encodes CDR1 LGHDT and CDR2 YNNKEL (reference sequence). CDR3 protein: CASSQGGLNYEQYF. The CDR3 DNA sequence: TGTGCCAGCAGCCAAGGGGGCCTAAACTACGAGCAGTACTTC.

This rearrangement joins TRBV7-2 to TRBJ1-5; 9 bases fit TRBD1. CDR1 is SGHTA and CDR2 is FQGNSA in the germline V gene. The length of the CDR3 is 15 residues. The trim removed 4 bases at V and 8 bases at J, leaving 9 bases unmatched. The CDR3 region has the DNA TGTGCCAGCAGCTCCTGGGGACAGGGAGGTGAGCCCCAGCATTTT. This encodes CASSSWGQGGEPQHF.

This chain connects TRBV4-1 to TRBJ2-7, with TRBD1 matching 12 bases. The trim removed 4 bases at V and 4 bases at J, leaving 11 bases unmatched. The germline gives CDR1 MGHRA, CDR2 YSYEKL. The CDR3 length is 17 residues. CDR3 coding DNA: TGCGCCAGCAGCCCAGGTTCTCCGGGACAGGGGGCGTACGAGCAGTACTTC. Protein: CASSPGSPGQGAYEQYF.

V is TRBV18 and J is TRBJ1-1; no definite D call. Germline CDR1 and CDR2: KGHSH and LQKENI. V gave up 3 bases and J gave up 0 bases, with 11 bases separating them. The CDR3 loop spans 15 amino acids. CDR3 DNA: TGTGCCAGCTCACCGGCGGAAAGAATGAACACTGAAGCTTTCTTT. Its protein product is CASSPAERMNTEAFF.

V and J are TRBV7-9 and TRBJ2-5; a weak D match, TRBD2 (6 bases). The CDR3 covers 14 residues. Germline assignment: CDR1 SEHNR and CDR2 FQNEAQ (reference sequence). Trimming removed 1 base at V and 2 bases at J, with 8 bases between. CDR3 nucleotides: TGTGCCAGCAGCTTAGTGCGGGAACAAGAGACCCAGTACTTC. Amino acid sequence: CASSLVREQETQYF.

The chain carries TRBV30 and TRBJ1-4; TRBD1 matches 7 bases. In germline, CDR1 is GTSNPN, CDR2 SVGIG (reference sequence). The CDR3 totals 13 residues. J lost 8 bases, V lost 8 bases, and 11 bases had no gene match. The CDR3 bases are TGTGCCCTTGGGGAGGGGGCAGGGGAAAAACTGTTTTTT. Residues: CALGEGAGEKLFF.

This chain joins TRBV14 and TRBJ1-2, with D possibly being TRBD1 (6 bases). The germline V and J ends were trimmed by 4 bases and 4 bases, with 25 bases remaining between them. The germline CDR1 and CDR2 sequences are SGHDN and FVKESK. The CDR3 has 18 residues. This CDR3 reads CASSPGHGPGAAIYGYTF. In nucleotides, the CDR3 is TGTGCCAGCAGCCCGGGTCACGGGCCGGGGGCTGCTATCTATGGCTACACCTTC.

The chain joins TRBV6-1 to TRBJ2-5, with 10 bases that match TRBD2. Germline lookup yields CDR1 MNHNS and CDR2 SASEGT. The CDR3 is 16 residues long. V trimming: 3 bases; J trimming: 5 bases; junction bases outside the gene matches: 9. CDR3 in amino acids: CASSDRSGGAKETQYF. CDR3 DNA: TGTGCCAGCAGTGACCGAAGCGGGGGGGCAAAGGAGACCCAGTACTTC.

The chain employs TRBV10-3 and TRBJ2-7; 9 bases agree with TRBD2. The CDR3 extends over 13 amino acids. CDR1 is ENHRY, CDR2 SYGVKD, per germline. J lost 2 bases, V lost 11 bases, and 7 bases had no gene match. CDR3 sequence (DNA): TGTGCCGGCCGGGGCGGGGGGGCCTACGAGCAGTACTTC. Its protein product is CAGRGGGAYEQYF.

The CDR3: CASTPGVSGGADEQFF. The CDR3 bases are TGCGCCAGCACCCCGGGGGTATCGGGGGGGGCCGATGAGCAGTTCTTC. V gene TRBV5-1 combines with J gene TRBJ2-1, with 8 positions matching TRBD2. The CDR3 contains 16 residues. The V and J ends lost 6 bases and 8 bases, in that order; junction bases with no gene match: 16. The germline V gene has CDR1 SGHRS and CDR2 YFSETQ.

The chain is built from TRBV7-9 and TRBJ2-7; D may be TRBD1 (6 bases). The CDR3 contains 14 residues. Germline V lookup: CDR1 SEHNR, CDR2 FQNEAQ (reference sequence). Deletions cut 5 bases from V and 1 base from J, with 12 bases between. The CDR3 nucleotides are TGTGCCAGCAGCCAGACGGACAGATCCTACGAGCAGTACTTC. Translating it yields CASSQTDRSYEQYF.

The rearrangement joins TRBV10-3 to TRBJ1-1; D might be TRBD1 (6 bases). The CDR3 sequence is 16 residues long. CDR1 ENHRY and CDR2 SYGVKD come from the germline V gene. V was clipped by 2 bases and J by 5 bases, with 18 bases between them. Written as DNA, the CDR3 is TGTGCCATCAGTGAGATGAGTCAGGGGCTGATTACTGAAGCTTTCTTT. Its protein product is CAISEMSQGLITEAFF.

As regards this clone: An end of the junction does not agree with germline; a read error may underlie this. The gene calls are TRBV7-2 and TRBJ2-2; D remains unclear. Germline CDR1 reads SGHTA; CDR2 reads FQGNSA. The CDR3 is made up of 15 amino acids. CDR3 DNA sequence: TGTGCCAGCAGCTTAGAAGTGGGGAACGCCGGGGAGCTGTTTTTT. It yields the protein CASSLEVGNAGELFF.

The sample holds one count of this clone. The V call is TRBV9, the J call TRBJ2-2; D remains unclear. CDR3 length equals 14 residues. V lost 0 bases to trimming and J lost 1 base, with 4 bases between them. Germline V gene lookup returns CDR1 SGDLS and CDR2 YYNGEE. CDR3 sequence reads: CASSVVGNTGELFF. CDR3 bases: TGTGCCAGCAGCGTAGTCGGGAACACCGGGGAGCTGTTTTTT.

This clone was seen just once. This chain uses TRBV7-3 with TRBJ1-1; the D is unclear. V was trimmed by 4 bases and J by 11 bases, leaving 17 bases between them. From germline, CDR1 is SGHTA and CDR2 FQGTGA. The CDR3 has 13 amino acids. The DNA for the CDR3 is TGTGCCAGCAGCTCCTCCGGCGCGGGGAGGGCTTTCTTT. This sequence encodes CASSSSGAGRAFF.

The V call is TRBV18, the J call TRBJ1-2; unclear D gene. CDR1 is KGHSH, CDR2 LQKENI, per germline. CDR3 length: 12 amino acids. Trimming cost V 4 bases and J 5 bases, with 8 bases left between them. CDR3 nucleotides: TGTGCCAGCTCACGGCCACAGTATGGCTACACCTTC. This codes for CASSRPQYGYTF.

This sequence joins TRBV19 and TRBJ2-2, with 7 bases aligning to TRBD1. CDR3 size: 15 residues. Germline V gene sequence: CDR1 LNHDA, CDR2 SQIVND (reference sequence). Germline trimming cut 6 bases from V and 1 base from J; bases unmatched to any gene: 5. CDR3 sequence (DNA): TGTGCCAGTAGGCGAGACAGGGTGAACACCGGGGAGCTGTTTTTT. Protein product: CASRRDRVNTGELFF.

This clone was counted a few times. This sequence joins TRBV3-1 (or the pseudogene TRBV3-2) and TRBJ1-6; tentative D call: TRBD1 (5 bases). V lost 5 bases, J lost 7 bases, and 18 bases lay in between. The CDR3 length is 16 residues. Germline assignment: CDR1 LGHDT and CDR2 YNNKEL (reference sequence). The DNA for the CDR3 is TGTGCCAGCAGCTCCCGGGTCTCATGGGGGAATTCACCCCTCCACTTT. It specifies CASSSRVSWGNSPLHF.

The V call is TRBV28, the J call TRBJ2-7; D is unclear. Germline lookup yields CDR1 MDHEN and CDR2 SYDVKM. Trimming pared 4 bases from V and 5 bases from J, leaving 21 bases between. This CDR3 contains 16 residues. The CDR3: CASSSVARSFGNEQYF. DNA for the CDR3: TGTGCCAGCAGTTCCGTAGCAAGAAGTTTTGGGAACGAGCAGTACTTC.

The V and J genes are TRBV5-1 and TRBJ2-2; TRBD2 matches 11 bases. There are 17 residues in the CDR3. The V segment lost 4 bases and the J segment 2 bases; nucleotides outside the gene matches: 7. The germline gives CDR1 SGHRS, CDR2 YFSETQ. The CDR3 nucleotides are TGCGCCAGCAGCGCCACTAGCGGGGGCCCTAACACCGGGGAGCTGTTTTTT. Amino acids: CASSATSGGPNTGELFF.

V gene TRBV9 combines with J gene TRBJ1-2; D gene ambiguous. The CDR3 runs to 13 residues. Germline loops: CDR1 SGDLS, CDR2 YYNGEE. V was cut by 3 bases and J by 6 bases, with 12 bases left in between. The CDR3 DNA reads TGTGCCAGCAGCGGTTTGGTGGGGAATGGCTACACCTTC. The encoded protein is CASSGLVGNGYTF.

The gene calls are TRBV4-3 and TRBJ1-6; D is unresolved. The CDR3 runs 14 residues. The germline gives CDR1 LGHNA, CDR2 YSLEER. The V gene lost 0 bases and the J gene lost 6 bases, with 6 bases spanning the gap. CDR3 region: CASSQEDANSPLHF. In nucleotides, the CDR3 is TGCGCCAGCAGCCAAGAGGACGCTAATTCACCCCTCCACTTT.

J is TRBJ1-6 and V is TRBV5-4; 10 nucleotides agree with TRBD1. The CDR3 loop spans 15 amino acids. V lost 0 bases and J lost 10; bases outside the gene matches: 4. CDR1 and CDR2 from the germline V gene are SGHNT and YYREEE (reference sequence). CDR3 sequence reads: CASSLVGTGESPLHF. For the CDR3, the DNA is TGTGCCAGCAGCTTGGTAGGGACAGGGGAATCACCCCTCCACTTT.

This clone was counted a single time. The rearrangement joins TRBV2 to TRBJ2-3, with TRBD2 identical over 9 bases. V lost 6 bases and J lost 0; bases outside the gene matches: 7. The CDR3 runs 16 residues. Germline V lookup: CDR1 SNHLY, CDR2 FYNNEI. This CDR3 reads CASSPGLAKSTDTQYF. Written as DNA, the CDR3 is TGTGCCAGCAGCCCAGGACTAGCGAAGAGCACAGATACGCAGTATTTT.

The chain is built from TRBV15 and TRBJ2-7; D tentatively fits TRBD1 or TRBD2 (5 bases each). The CDR3 loop spans 14 amino acids. Germline V gives CDR1 LNHNV, CDR2 YYDKDF (reference sequence). V lost 3 bases and J lost 0, with 9 bases in between. The CDR3 sequence is CATSRGEPSYEQYF. The CDR3 nucleotides are TGTGCCACCAGCAGGGGGGAACCCTCCTACGAGCAGTACTTC.

The gene calls are TRBV19 and TRBJ1-5, with 9 bases matching TRBD1. Germline values: CDR1 LNHDA, CDR2 SQIVND (reference sequence). V was clipped by 1 base and J by 7 bases; unmatched bases: 5. This CDR3 spans 15 amino acids. This CDR3 is CASSIGTGGSQPQHF. The CDR3 coding sequence is TGTGCCAGTAGTATAGGAACAGGGGGCAGCCAGCCCCAGCATTTT.

This clone was observed a few times. The chain carries TRBV7-9 and TRBJ2-7; D is possibly TRBD2 (6 bases). Trimming removed 9 bases from V and 5 bases from J, with 14 bases in between. The CDR3 extends over 12 amino acids. Germline V gene sequence: CDR1 SEHNR, CDR2 FQNEAQ (reference sequence). CDR3 bases: TGTGCCAGAATTGCCGGGAGAGACGAGCAGTACTTC. Protein sequence: CARIAGRDEQYF.